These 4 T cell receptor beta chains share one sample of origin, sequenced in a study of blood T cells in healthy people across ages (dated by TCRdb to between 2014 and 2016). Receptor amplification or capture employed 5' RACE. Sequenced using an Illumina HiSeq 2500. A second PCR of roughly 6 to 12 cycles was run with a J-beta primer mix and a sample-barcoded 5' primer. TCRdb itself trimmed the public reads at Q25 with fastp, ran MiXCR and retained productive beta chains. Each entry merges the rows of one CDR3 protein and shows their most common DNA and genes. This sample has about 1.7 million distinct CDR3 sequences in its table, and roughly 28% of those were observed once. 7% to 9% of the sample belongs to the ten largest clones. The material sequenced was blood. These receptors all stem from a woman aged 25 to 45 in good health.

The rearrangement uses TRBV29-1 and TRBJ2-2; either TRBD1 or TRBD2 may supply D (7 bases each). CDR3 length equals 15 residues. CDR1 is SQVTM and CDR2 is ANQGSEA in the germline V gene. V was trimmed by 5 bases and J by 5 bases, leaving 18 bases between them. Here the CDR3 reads CSVPQGGGRTGELFF. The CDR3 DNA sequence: TGCAGCGTTCCCCAAGGGGGCGGGAGAACCGGGGAGCTGTTTTTT.

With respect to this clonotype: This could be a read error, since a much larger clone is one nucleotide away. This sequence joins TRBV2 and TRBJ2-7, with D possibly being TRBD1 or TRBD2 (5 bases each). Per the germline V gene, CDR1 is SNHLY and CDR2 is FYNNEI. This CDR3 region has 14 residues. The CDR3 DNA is TGTCCCAGCAGTGAAAGGGACGTCTATCGCGAGCAGTACTTC. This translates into CPSSERDVYREQYF.

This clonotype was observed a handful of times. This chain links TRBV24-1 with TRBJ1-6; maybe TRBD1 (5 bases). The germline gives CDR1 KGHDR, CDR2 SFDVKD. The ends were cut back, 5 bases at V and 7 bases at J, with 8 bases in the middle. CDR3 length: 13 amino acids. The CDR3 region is CATSADTNSPLHF. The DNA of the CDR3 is TGTGCCACCAGTGCGGACACCAATTCACCCCTCCACTTT.

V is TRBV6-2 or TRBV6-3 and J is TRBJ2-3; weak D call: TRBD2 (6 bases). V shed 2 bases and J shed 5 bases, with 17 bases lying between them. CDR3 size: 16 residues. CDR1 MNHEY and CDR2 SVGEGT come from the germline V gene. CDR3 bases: TGTGCCAGCAGTTACGGAGGGGCCTCACGGGGAGATACGCAGTATTTT. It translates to CASSYGGASRGDTQYF.